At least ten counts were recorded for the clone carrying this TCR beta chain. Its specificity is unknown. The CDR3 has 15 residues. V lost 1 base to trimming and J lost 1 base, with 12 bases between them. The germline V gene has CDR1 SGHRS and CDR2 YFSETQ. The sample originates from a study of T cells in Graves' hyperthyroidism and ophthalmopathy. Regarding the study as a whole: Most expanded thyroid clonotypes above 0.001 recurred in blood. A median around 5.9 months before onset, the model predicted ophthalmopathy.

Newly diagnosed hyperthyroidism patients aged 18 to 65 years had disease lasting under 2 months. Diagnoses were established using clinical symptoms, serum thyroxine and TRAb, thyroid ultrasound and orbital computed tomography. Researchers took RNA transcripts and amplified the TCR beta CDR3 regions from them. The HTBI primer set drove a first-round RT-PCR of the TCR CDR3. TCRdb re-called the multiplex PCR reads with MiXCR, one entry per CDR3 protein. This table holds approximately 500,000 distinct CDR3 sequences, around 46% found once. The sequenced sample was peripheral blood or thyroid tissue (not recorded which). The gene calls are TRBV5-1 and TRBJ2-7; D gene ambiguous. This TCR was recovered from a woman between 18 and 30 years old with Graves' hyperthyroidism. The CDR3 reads CASSLTWEGSYEQYF. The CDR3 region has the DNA TGCGCCAGCAGCTTGACGTGGGAAGGATCCTACGAGCAGTACTTC.